Listed below are T cell receptor beta chains from one sample, sequenced in a study of cytomegalovirus exposure and HLA in healthy donors. Only in-frame clones appear in the TCRdb table, and some are missing; sequencing was by immunoSEQ multiplex PCR. The table lists about 240,000 clones, over 75% of them singletons, with approximately 0.47% in the top ten. The sample was PBMCs. Receptor source: a boy aged 5-17 years in good health and CMV-seronegative. Each CDR3 is given with its conserved first and last residue. D genes are given only for firm matches. Some rows mark clone size as missing; the rest say once, few, many or name a class of expanded clone.

D gene	V gene	clone size	J gene	CDR3 protein	CDR3 DNA
TRBD1	TRBV18	-	TRBJ1-1	CASSPATGGVNTEAFF	TGTGCCAGCTCACCAGCGACAGGGGGCGTCAACACTGAAGCTTTCTTT
TRBD1	TRBV12-5	-	TRBJ1-2	CASGWGQGAQNTYGYTF	TGTGCTAGTGGTTGGGGACAGGGGGCGCAGAATACCTATGGCTACACCTTC
-	TRBV6-5	few	TRBJ2-7	CASSGGTDYEQYF	TGTGCCAGCAGCGGCGGGACAGACTACGAGCAGTACTTC
TRBD1	TRBV2	-	TRBJ2-7	CASSDRGTGGVYEQYF	TGTGCCAGCAGTGATAGGGGGACAGGGGGCGTCTACGAGCAGTACTTC
-	TRBV11-2	-	TRBJ2-5	CASAGLRFLGQETQYF	TGTGCCAGCGCGGGTTTGAGATTTTTGGGCCAAGAGACCCAGTACTTC
TRBD1	TRBV13	-	TRBJ1-6	CASSLVRGRISSPLHF	TGTGCCAGCAGCTTAGTAAGGGGGCGTATTAGTTCACCCCTCCACTTT
TRBD2	TRBV4-1	-	TRBJ2-3	CASSQECRGGGVTDTQYF	TGCGCCAGCAGCCAAGAGTGCCGCGGCGGGGGGGTAACAGATACGCAGTATTTT
-	TRBV6-4	-	TRBJ2-3	CASSGLGAATDTQYF	TGTGCCAGCAGTGGGCTTGGGGCAGCCACAGATACGCAGTATTTT
TRBD1	TRBV29-1	-	TRBJ2-1	CSVEDPYRDRDNEQFF	TGCAGCGTTGAAGACCCCTACAGAGACAGGGACAATGAGCAGTTCTTC
TRBD1	TRBV18	-	TRBJ1-2	CASSPPVTGTGGPYGYTF	TGTGCCAGCTCACCACCGGTCACCGGGACAGGGGGTCCCTATGGCTACACCTTC
-	TRBV4-1	once	TRBJ1-5	CASSQADSNQPQHF	TGCGCCAGCAGCCAAGCAGATAGCAATCAGCCCCAGCATTTT
-	TRBV11-3	-	TRBJ1-1	CASSFDRGSLAFF	TGTGCCAGCAGCTTCGATCGTGGTAGTCTGGCTTTCTTT
TRBD2	TRBV25-1	-	TRBJ2-1	CASSEYGLAGVKEQFF	TGTGCCAGCAGTGAATACGGACTAGCGGGAGTCAAAGAGCAGTTCTTC
TRBD2	TRBV9	-	TRBJ2-1	CASSSRLAGFYNEQFF	TGTGCCAGCAGCAGCCGACTAGCGGGGTTCTACAATGAGCAGTTCTTC
-	TRBV6-5	-	TRBJ1-1	CASSYEGPPEAFF	TGTGCCAGCAGTTACGAGGGCCCCCCTGAAGCTTTCTTT
TRBD1	TRBV29-1	once	TRBJ1-1	CSVEDHGRGHTEAFF	TGCAGCGTTGAAGATCATGGCAGGGGGCACACTGAAGCTTTCTTT
-	TRBV5-1	few	TRBJ1-1	CASSTTANTEAFF	TGCGCCAGCAGCACCACAGCGAACACTGAAGCTTTCTTT
-	TRBV12-2	-	TRBJ2-7	CASRLALLGWRGYEQYF	TGTGCAAGTCGCTTAGCGCTTCTCGGATGGAGGGGCTACGAGCAGTACTTC
-	TRBV15	few	TRBJ2-6	CATRDFSGANVLTF	TGTGCCACCAGAGACTTTTCGGGGGCCAACGTCCTGACTTTC
-	TRBV10-1	-	TRBJ2-5	CASSLAYQETQYF	TGCGCCAGCAGTCTCGCGTACCAAGAGACCCAGTACTTC
TRBD2	TRBV7-8	-	TRBJ2-3	CASSPPGLARDTQYF	TGTGCCAGCAGCCCCCCGGGACTAGCCAGAGATACGCAGTATTTT
-	TRBV30	-	TRBJ1-2	CAWSAQGYGYTF	TGTGCCTGGAGTGCGCAGGGCTATGGCTACACCTTC
TRBD1	TRBV30	-	TRBJ1-1	CAWSGLWQGAPPGTEAFF	TGTGCCTGGAGTGGGCTTTGGCAGGGGGCGCCCCCGGGGACTGAAGCTTTCTTT
TRBD2	TRBV5-4	-	TRBJ2-3	CASSLGLQREGTQYF	TGTGCCAGCAGCTTGGGGCTCCAGCGGGAGGGTACGCAGTATTTT
TRBD2	TRBV7-2	-	TRBJ2-5	CASGTSGRETQYF	TGTGCCAGCGGGACTAGCGGGAGAGAGACCCAGTACTTC